This paragraph covers one TCR beta chain sequence. This CDR3 comprises 13 residues. The germline V and J ends were trimmed by 1 base and 11 bases, with 12 bases remaining between them. The V gene's germline CDR1 is SGHTA and CDR2 FQGNSA. During active infection, Seattle patients enrolled and were then monitored through disease. These data come from a study of blood T cell repertoires in COVID-19. At the level of the study: Material from acute and convalescent COVID-19 was sourced from the United States, Italy and Spain. Sample material is recorded as cDNA or gDNA derived from T cells, B-cell-depleted T cells, or PBMCs.

In the study's own analysis: Using reference gene primer amplification, nucleated cell counts were estimated. Repertoires were generated with immunoSEQ multiplex PCR, while TCRdb's copy carries only in-frame clones and drops some. V, J and clone size reflect that table, while D and trimming were determined from the DNA. There are 150,000 to 200,000 clones in the sample; 70% to 90% occur only once, and approximately 11% lies in the top ten. The receptor's source is a woman in her fifties or sixties with COVID-19, enrolled during active disease. The sequenced sample consisted of peripheral blood. The chain combines TRBV7-2 with TRBJ1-5; no reliable D call. This CDR3 reads CASSLEPYLAQHF. CDR3 bases: TGTGCCAGCAGCTTAGAACCCTATTTGGCCCAGCATTTT.